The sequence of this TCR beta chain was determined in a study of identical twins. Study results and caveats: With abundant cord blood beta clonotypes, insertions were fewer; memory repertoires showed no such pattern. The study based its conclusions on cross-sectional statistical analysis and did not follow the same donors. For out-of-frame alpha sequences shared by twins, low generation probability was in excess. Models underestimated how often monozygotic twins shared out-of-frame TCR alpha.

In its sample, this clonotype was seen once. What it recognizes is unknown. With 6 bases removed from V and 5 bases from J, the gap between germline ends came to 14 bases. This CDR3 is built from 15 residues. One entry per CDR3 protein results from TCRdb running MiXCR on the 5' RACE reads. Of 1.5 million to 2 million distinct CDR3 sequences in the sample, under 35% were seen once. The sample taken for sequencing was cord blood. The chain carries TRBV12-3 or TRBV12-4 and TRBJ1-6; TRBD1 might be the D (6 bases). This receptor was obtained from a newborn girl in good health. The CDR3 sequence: CASSQGGNNNSPLHF. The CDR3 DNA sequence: TGTGCCAGCAGCCAAGGGGGGAATAATAATTCACCCCTCCACTTT.